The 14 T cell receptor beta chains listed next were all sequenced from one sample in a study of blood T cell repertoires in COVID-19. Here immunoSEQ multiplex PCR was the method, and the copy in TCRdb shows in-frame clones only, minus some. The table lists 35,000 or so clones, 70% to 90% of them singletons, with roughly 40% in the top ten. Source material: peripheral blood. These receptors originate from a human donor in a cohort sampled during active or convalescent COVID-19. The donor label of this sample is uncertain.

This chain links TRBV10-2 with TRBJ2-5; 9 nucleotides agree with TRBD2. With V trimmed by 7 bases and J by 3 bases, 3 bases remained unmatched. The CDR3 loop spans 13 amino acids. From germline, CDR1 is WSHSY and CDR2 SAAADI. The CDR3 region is CASKLAGEETQYF. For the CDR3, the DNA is TGCGCCAGCAAACTAGCGGGCGAAGAGACCCAGTACTTC.

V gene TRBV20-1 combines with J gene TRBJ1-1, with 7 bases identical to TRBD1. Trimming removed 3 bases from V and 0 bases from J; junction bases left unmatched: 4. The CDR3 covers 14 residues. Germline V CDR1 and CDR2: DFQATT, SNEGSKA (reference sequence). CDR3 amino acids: CSASKTGMNTEAFF. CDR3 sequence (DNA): TGCAGTGCTAGTAAGACAGGGATGAACACTGAAGCTTTCTTT.

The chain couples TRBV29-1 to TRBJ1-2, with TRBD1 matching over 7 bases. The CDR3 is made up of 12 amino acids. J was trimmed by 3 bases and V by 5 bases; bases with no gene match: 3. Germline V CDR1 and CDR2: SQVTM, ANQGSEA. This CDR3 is CSVTGDHYGYTF. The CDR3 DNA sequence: TGCAGCGTTACAGGGGACCACTATGGCTACACCTTC.

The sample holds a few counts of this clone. The CDR3 is CAITAALSTDTQYF. The CDR3 nucleotides read TGTGCCATCACCGCGGCGCTGAGCACAGATACGCAGTATTTT. The chain recombines TRBV10-3 with TRBJ2-3; D call uncertain. CDR1 and CDR2 (germline): ENHRY, SYGVKD. This CDR3 comprises 14 residues. Trimming shortened V by 7 bases and J by 0 bases, and 11 bases separated the two germline ends.

CDR3 nucleotides: TGTGCCACCAGCAAGGGACAGGGGGTATACGAGCAGTACTTC. It specifies CATSKGQGVYEQYF. V gene TRBV15 combines with J gene TRBJ2-7; 11 bases line up with TRBD1. Germline CDR1 LNHNV, CDR2 YYDKDF (reference sequence). The ends lost 4 bases at V and 4 bases at J; junction bases unmatched: 3. This CDR3 comprises 14 residues.

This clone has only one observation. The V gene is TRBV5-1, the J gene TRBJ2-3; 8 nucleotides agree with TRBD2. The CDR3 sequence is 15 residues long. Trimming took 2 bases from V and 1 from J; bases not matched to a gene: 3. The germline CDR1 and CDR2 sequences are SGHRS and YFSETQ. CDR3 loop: CASSLSSGGTDTQYF. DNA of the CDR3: TGCGCCAGCAGCTTAAGTAGCGGGGGCACAGATACGCAGTATTTT.

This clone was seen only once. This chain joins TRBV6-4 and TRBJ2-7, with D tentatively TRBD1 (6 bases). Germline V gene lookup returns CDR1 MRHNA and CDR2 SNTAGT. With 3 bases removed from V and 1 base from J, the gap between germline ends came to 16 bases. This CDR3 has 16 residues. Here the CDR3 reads CASSETVIGQSYEQYF. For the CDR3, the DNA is TGTGCCAGCAGTGAGACTGTAATAGGACAGTCCTACGAGCAGTACTTC.

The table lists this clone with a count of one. The CDR3 DNA reads as TGCGCCAGCAGCGGAGGCCTTGGACTAGCGGGAGAGTACGAGCAGTACTTC. Its translation is CASSGGLGLAGEYEQYF. The chain combines TRBV5-1 with TRBJ2-7; 13 positions match TRBD2. The germline CDR1 and CDR2 sequences are SGHRS and YFSETQ. The junction had 11 bases not matched to a gene; V was cut back by 4 bases and J by 4 bases. The CDR3 is 17 amino acids. Filled out from reference TRBV5-1 and TRBJ2-7, the complete variable domain reads KAGVTQTPRYLIKTRGQQVTLSCSPISGHRSVSWYQQTPGQGLQFLFEYFSETQRNKGNFPGRFSGRQFSNSRSEMNVSTLELGDSALYLCASSGGLGLAGEYEQYFGPGTRLTVT.

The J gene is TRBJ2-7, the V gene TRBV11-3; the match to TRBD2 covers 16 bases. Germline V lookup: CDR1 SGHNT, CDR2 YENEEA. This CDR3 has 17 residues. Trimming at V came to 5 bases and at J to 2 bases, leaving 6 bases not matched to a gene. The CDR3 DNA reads TGTGCCAGCAGCATCGGGACTAGCGGGAGGGTTCCCTACGAGCAGTACTTC. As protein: CASSIGTSGRVPYEQYF.

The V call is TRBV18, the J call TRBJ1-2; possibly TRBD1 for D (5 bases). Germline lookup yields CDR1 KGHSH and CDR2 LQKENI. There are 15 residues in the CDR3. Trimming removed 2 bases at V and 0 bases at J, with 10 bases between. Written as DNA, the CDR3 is TGTGCCAGCTCACCAGGGCAGGGCCCTAACTATGGCTACACCTTC. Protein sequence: CASSPGQGPNYGYTF.

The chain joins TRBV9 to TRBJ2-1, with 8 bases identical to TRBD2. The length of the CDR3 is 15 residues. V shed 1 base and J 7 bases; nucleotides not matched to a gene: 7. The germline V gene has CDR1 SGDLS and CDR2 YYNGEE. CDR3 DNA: TGTGCCAGCAGCGTATTCGGGGCTAGCGGGAATGAGCAGTTCTTC. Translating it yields CASSVFGASGNEQFF.

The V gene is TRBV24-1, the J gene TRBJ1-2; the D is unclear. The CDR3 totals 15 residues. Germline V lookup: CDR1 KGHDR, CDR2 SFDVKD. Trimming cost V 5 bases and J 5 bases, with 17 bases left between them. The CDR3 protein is CATSGGGGLRYGYTF. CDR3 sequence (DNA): TGTGCCACCAGTGGAGGCGGAGGTCTTAGGTATGGCTACACCTTC.

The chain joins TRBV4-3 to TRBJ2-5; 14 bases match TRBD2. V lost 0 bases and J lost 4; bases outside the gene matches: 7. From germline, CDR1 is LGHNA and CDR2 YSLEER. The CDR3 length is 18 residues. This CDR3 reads CASSQDPPGTSGRETQYF. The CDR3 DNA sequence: TGCGCCAGCAGCCAAGACCCTCCCGGGACTAGCGGGAGAGAGACCCAGTACTTC.

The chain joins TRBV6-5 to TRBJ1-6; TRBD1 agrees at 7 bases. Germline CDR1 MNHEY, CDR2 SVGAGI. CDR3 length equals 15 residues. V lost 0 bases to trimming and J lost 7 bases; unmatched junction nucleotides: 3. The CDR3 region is CASSYSDRANSPLHF. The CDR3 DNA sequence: TGTGCCAGCAGTTACTCCGACAGGGCCAATTCACCCCTCCACTTT.